This T cell receptor beta chain was sequenced for a study of blood T cells in healthy people across ages. For the second PCR, which ran for 7 to 11 cycles, a sample-barcoded 5' primer and a J-beta primer mix were used. Each cDNA molecule received a tag from a template-switch adaptor that had 12 random nucleotides. Each single sample gave us at least 2.5 million CDR3-containing paired-end reads. TCRdb itself ran the 5' RACE reads through MiXCR, one entry per CDR3 protein. The sample has more than 800,000 distinct CDR3 sequences; under 45% are singletons. Per the germline V gene, CDR1 is DFQATT and CDR2 is SNEGSKA (reference sequence). After removal of 0 bases from V and 1 base from J, the junction contained 5 bases not matched to a gene. The CDR3 sequence is 15 residues long. Comment on this clonotype: Its antigen is not identified.

Findings and caveats of the study: Strong correlation linked observed beta diversity and percent naive T cells. Diversity estimates from one million T cells were considered underestimates.

The rearrangement links TRBV20-1 to TRBJ2-7, with 8 bases that match TRBD1. Sequencing was performed on blood. The sequence was collected from a woman aged 55-69 years in good health. The CDR3 here is CSARDSQGASYEQYF. The CDR3 DNA reads TGCAGTGCTAGAGATTCGCAGGGGGCTTCCTACGAGCAGTACTTC.